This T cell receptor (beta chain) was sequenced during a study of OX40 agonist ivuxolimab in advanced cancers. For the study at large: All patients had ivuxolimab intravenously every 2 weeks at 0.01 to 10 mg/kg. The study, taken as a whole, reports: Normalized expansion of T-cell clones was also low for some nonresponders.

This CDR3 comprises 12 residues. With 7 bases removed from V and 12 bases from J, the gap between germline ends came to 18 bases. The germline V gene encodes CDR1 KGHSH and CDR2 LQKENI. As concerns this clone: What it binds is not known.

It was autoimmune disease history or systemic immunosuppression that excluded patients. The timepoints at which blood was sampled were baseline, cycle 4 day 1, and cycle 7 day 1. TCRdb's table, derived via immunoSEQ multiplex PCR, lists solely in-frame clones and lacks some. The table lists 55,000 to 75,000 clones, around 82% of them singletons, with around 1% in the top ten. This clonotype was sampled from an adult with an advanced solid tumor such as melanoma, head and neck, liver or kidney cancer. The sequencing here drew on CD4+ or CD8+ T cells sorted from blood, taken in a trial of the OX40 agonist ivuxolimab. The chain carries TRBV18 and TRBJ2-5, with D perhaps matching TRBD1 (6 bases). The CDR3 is CASCIDGQSKYF. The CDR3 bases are TGTGCCAGCTGCATCGACGGACAGTCAAAGTACTTC.